One and the same sample provided the 24 T cell receptor beta chains below, sequenced in a study of T cell therapy after organ transplantation. Antigens for these TCRs are unknown. Regarding time point: 20-29 weeks after completion of therapy. Profiling relied on immunoSEQ multiplex PCR, and the TCRdb table lists in-frame clones only, not all of them. The sample lists roughly 15,000 clones; about 85% were seen once. The source material was CD8+ T cells from blood, sampled after autologous CMV-specific T cell therapy. These receptors originate from a human patient who had received a solid organ transplant and had CMV disease. Some T cells may have come from the graft donor.

The rearrangement uses TRBV11-2 and TRBJ2-6; D might be TRBD1 (6 bases). V was shortened by 2 bases and J by 9 bases, with 17 bases between the two germline ends. The germline V gene has CDR1 SGHAT and CDR2 FQNNGV. The CDR3 runs 16 residues. For the CDR3, the DNA is TGTGCCAGCAGCTTACCAGGGGAAGGCTTTGACAACGTCCTGACTTTC. Protein sequence: CASSLPGEGFDNVLTF. Using reference TRBV11-2 and TRBJ2-6 for the parts outside the CDR3, the full variable domain is EAGVAQSPRYKIIEKRQSVAFWCNPISGHATLYWYQQILGQGPKLLIQFQNNGVVDDSQLPKDRFSAERLKGVDSTLKIQPAKLEDSAVYLCASSLPGEGFDNVLTFGAGSRLTVL.

This chain uses TRBV27 with TRBJ1-2, with D hard to call. V lost 5 bases to trimming and J lost 5 bases, with 15 bases between them. Germline values: CDR1 MNHEY, CDR2 SMNVEV (reference sequence). The CDR3 is 14 residues long. The DNA for the CDR3 is TGTGCCAGCAGTCCCCGGGAGGTCACTTATGGCTACACCTTC. Translated: CASSPREVTYGYTF.

CDR3 sequence (DNA): TGTGCCAGCAGCTTATGGGGACTAGCGGTAAACATTCAGTACTTC. It codes for CASSLWGLAVNIQYF. The chain employs TRBV5-4 and TRBJ2-4; 11 bases map to TRBD2. CDR1 is SGHNT, CDR2 YYREEE, per germline (reference sequence). This CDR3 is built from 15 residues. V shed 2 bases, J shed 6 bases, and the junction held 4 bases outside the gene matches.

The CDR3 DNA sequence: TGTGCCTCCCGTGCGCCAAACTATGGCTACACCTTC. Its protein is CASRAPNYGYTF. The chain couples TRBV19 to TRBJ1-2; D is ambiguous. The CDR3 extends over 12 amino acids. The germline V gene has CDR1 LNHDA and CDR2 SQIVND (reference sequence). Trimming left V 11 bases short and J 2 bases short, with 12 bases between.

V usage is TRBV7-6 and J usage is TRBJ1-1; D remains unclear. The length of the CDR3 is 15 residues. V was pared by 5 bases and J by 2 bases, with 15 bases between. Germline-derived CDR1 and CDR2 are SGHVS and FNYEAQ. CDR3 in amino acids: CASSPRGGRNTEAFF. In DNA form, the CDR3 reads TGTGCCAGCAGCCCTAGAGGAGGGCGTAACACTGAAGCTTTCTTT. Full variable domain (missing parts from reference TRBV7-6 and TRBJ1-1): GAGVSQSPRYKVTKRGQDVALRCDPISGHVSLYWYRQALGQGPEFLTYFNYEAQQDKSGLPNDRFSAERPEGSISTLTIQRTEQRDSAMYRCASSPRGGRNTEAFFGQGTRLTVV.

V and J are TRBV4-3 and TRBJ1-6, with D hard to call. Germline V gene sequence: CDR1 LGHNA, CDR2 YSLEER. This CDR3 is built from 14 residues. Deletions cut 1 base from V and 7 bases from J, with 8 bases between. CDR3 residues: CASSQVRENSPLHF. The DNA of the CDR3 is TGCGCCAGCAGCCAAGTCCGGGAGAATTCACCCCTCCACTTT.

The chain recombines TRBV13 with TRBJ2-2; 8 nucleotides agree with TRBD1. J lost 4 bases, V lost 7 bases, and 2 bases had no gene match. CDR1 and CDR2 (germline): PRHDT, FYEKMQ (reference sequence). The CDR3 has 13 amino acids. The CDR3, as DNA: TGTGCCAGCATCACAGGGGGCACCGGGGAGCTGTTTTTT. Translating gives CASITGGTGELFF.

CDR3: CASSLSWNDNEQFF. DNA of the CDR3: TGTGCCAGCAGTTTATCGTGGAACGACAATGAGCAGTTCTTC. V is TRBV27 and J is TRBJ2-1; no clear D. The CDR3 extends over 14 amino acids. V was pared by 0 bases and J by 5 bases, with 8 bases between. CDR1 and CDR2 (germline): MNHEY, SMNVEV (reference sequence).

The rearrangement uses TRBV19 and TRBJ2-7; D remains unclear. Trimming took 5 bases from V and 0 from J, leaving 8 bases between them. The CDR3 totals 13 residues. Germline-derived CDR1 and CDR2 are LNHDA and SQIVND (reference sequence). The CDR3 nucleotides read TGTGCCAGTAGTGTGGAGTACTCCTACGAGCAGTACTTC. It codes for CASSVEYSYEQYF.

This CDR3 reads CAQPCWTGGARPEFYMDSYEQYF. CDR3 in DNA: TGTGCCCAGCCATGTTGGACAGGGGGCGCGCGGCCCGAGTTCTATATGGACTCCTACGAGCAGTACTTC. The gene calls are TRBV21-1 and TRBJ2-7; the table's D call of TRBD1 was not tested on the DNA. TRBV21-1 is a known pseudogene. The CDR3 has 23 residues.

The chain is built from TRBV2 and TRBJ2-5, with D unclear. The length of the CDR3 is 16 residues. Germline CDR1 reads SNHLY; CDR2 reads FYNNEI. Trimming shortened V by 2 bases and J by 4 bases, and 17 bases separated the two germline ends. Here the CDR3 DNA reads TGTGCCAGCAGTGAAAGGCCGAGACAAGGCGGAGAGACCCAGTACTTC. Its protein is CASSERPRQGGETQYF.

DNA for the CDR3: TGCGCCAGCAGCCCTAGCCCGGGGGCTTACGAGCAGTACTTC. Protein: CASSPSPGAYEQYF. The V and J genes are TRBV5-1 and TRBJ2-7; D may correspond to TRBD1 or TRBD2 (6 bases each). The CDR3 runs 14 residues. V was pared by 4 bases and J by 4 bases, with 15 bases between. The germline V gene has CDR1 SGHRS and CDR2 YFSETQ.

This clone was seen a handful of times. The rearrangement joins TRBV2 to TRBJ1-4; D not certain. Germline V lookup: CDR1 SNHLY, CDR2 FYNNEI. The CDR3 is made up of 15 amino acids. V was cut by 5 bases and J by 4 bases, with 14 bases left in between. The CDR3 sequence: CASSFGLNNNEKLFF. DNA for the CDR3: TGTGCCAGCAGTTTTGGACTGAACAATAATGAAAAACTGTTTTTT.

The CDR3 nucleotides read TGTGCCAGCAGCGTGACTAGCCCGGGCAGGTTCAATGAGCAGTTCTTC. Its translation is CASSVTSPGRFNEQFF. V and J are TRBV7-9 and TRBJ2-1, with 7 bases aligning to TRBD2. Germline CDR1 and CDR2: SEHNR and FQNEAQ (reference sequence). After removal of 5 bases from V and 6 bases from J, the junction contained 13 bases not matched to a gene. The CDR3 contains 16 residues.

The chain couples TRBV19 to TRBJ1-1; D is undetermined. V was pared by 5 bases and J by 5 bases, with 15 bases between. The CDR3 spans 14 residues. The germline V gene encodes CDR1 LNHDA and CDR2 SQIVND (reference sequence). The CDR3 loop reads CASSYSGRETEAFF. The CDR3 DNA reads TGTGCCAGTAGTTACAGTGGAAGGGAGACTGAAGCTTTCTTT.

In its sample, this clone is large. The rearrangement links TRBV9 to TRBJ2-7; 9 bases line up with TRBD1. CDR1 SGDLS and CDR2 YYNGEE come from the germline V gene. The ends lost 3 bases at V and 0 bases at J; junction bases unmatched: 4. The CDR3 loop spans 15 amino acids. The CDR3 DNA reads as TGTGCCAGCAGCGAGGGACAGGGCAGCTCCTACGAGCAGTACTTC. Translating it yields CASSEGQGSSYEQYF.

This chain connects TRBV13 to TRBJ1-2, with D perhaps TRBD1 (6 bases). The germline CDR1 and CDR2 sequences are PRHDT and FYEKMQ (reference sequence). The CDR3 consists of 15 residues. V lost 6 bases and J lost 2, with 16 bases in between. CDR3 DNA: TGTGCCAGCAGTCACCTCGGGCAGGGGAACTATGGCTACACCTTC. It yields the protein CASSHLGQGNYGYTF.

The V call is TRBV4-1, the J call TRBJ1-3, with a weak D call TRBD1 (5 bases). In germline, CDR1 is MGHRA, CDR2 YSYEKL. CDR3 size: 18 residues. V was clipped by 0 bases and J by 7 bases, with 22 bases between them. Written as DNA, the CDR3 is TGCGCCAGCAGCCAAGATGGGGCAGGGCATGTAAGCGGGAACACCATATATTTT. Its translation: CASSQDGAGHVSGNTIYF.

The chain links TRBV2 to TRBJ1-1; D remains unclear. Germline assignment: CDR1 SNHLY and CDR2 FYNNEI. The V end was cut by 6 bases, the J end by 6 bases, with 5 bases between. CDR3 size: 10 residues. The CDR3 protein is CASSMAEAFF. Written as DNA, the CDR3 is TGTGCCAGCAGCATGGCTGAAGCTTTCTTT. The entire variable domain, with the rest obtained from reference TRBV2 and TRBJ1-1, is as follows: EPEVTQTPSHQVTQMGQEVILRCVPISNHLYFYWYRQILGQKVEFLVSFYNNEISEKSEIFDDQFSVERPDGSNFTLKIRSTKLEDSAMYFCASSMAEAFFGQGTRLTVV.

J is TRBJ2-4 and V is TRBV14; perhaps TRBD2 as D (5 bases). Trimming left V 8 bases short and J 8 bases short, with 16 bases between. The CDR3 loop spans 13 amino acids. Germline assignment: CDR1 SGHDN and CDR2 FVKESK. The CDR3 region has the DNA TGTGCCAGCTCTTCCGGGATTTCGGACATTCAGTACTTC. Protein: CASSSGISDIQYF.

This chain joins TRBV6-5 and TRBJ1-1; D is perhaps TRBD1 (5 bases). This CDR3 is 14 amino acids long. Trimming took 0 bases from V and 3 from J, leaving 8 bases between them. From germline, CDR1 is MNHEY and CDR2 SVGAGI. CDR3 in amino acids: CASSYSWGDTEAFF. CDR3 DNA sequence: TGTGCCAGCAGTTACTCGTGGGGGGACACTGAAGCTTTCTTT.

This clone was detected ten times or more. This may be a read error: a much more frequent sequence differs by one nucleotide. The sample holds other DNA sequences that translate to the same CDR3. The J gene is TRBJ2-1, the V gene TRBV14; 9 bases are shared with TRBD1. The CDR3 runs 16 residues. V was clipped by 0 bases and J by 5 bases; unmatched bases: 5. CDR1 and CDR2 from the germline V gene are SGHDN and FVKESK. The chain's CDR3 is CASSQDPGQGDNEQFF. In DNA form, the CDR3 reads TGTGCCAGCAGCCAAGACCCGGGACAGGGAGACAATGAGCAGTTCTTC. The whole variable domain, filled in from reference TRBV14 and TRBJ2-1, reads EAGVTQFPSHSVIEKGQTVTLRCDPISGHDNLYWYRRVMGKEIKFLLHFVKESKQDESGMPNNRFLAERTGGTYSTLKVQPAELEDSGVYFCASSQDPGQGDNEQFFGPGTRLTVL.

The chain combines TRBV5-6 with TRBJ1-2; possibly TRBD1 for D (6 bases). CDR3 length: 13 amino acids. Trimming left V 2 bases short and J 4 bases short, with 9 bases between. Germline V CDR1 and CDR2: SGHDT, YYEEEE. This CDR3 reads CASSLGTFYGYTF. The CDR3 DNA is TGTGCCAGCAGCTTAGGGACATTCTATGGCTACACCTTC.

The chain joins TRBV6-6 to TRBJ2-7; no definite D call. The V gene lost 6 bases and the J gene lost 2 bases, with 11 bases spanning the gap. CDR1 is MNHNY and CDR2 is SVGAGI in the germline V gene (reference sequence). The CDR3 contains 13 residues. CDR3 bases: TGTGCCAGCAGCCCTCCGGAACCCTACGAGCAGTACTTC. Its protein product is CASSPPEPYEQYF.